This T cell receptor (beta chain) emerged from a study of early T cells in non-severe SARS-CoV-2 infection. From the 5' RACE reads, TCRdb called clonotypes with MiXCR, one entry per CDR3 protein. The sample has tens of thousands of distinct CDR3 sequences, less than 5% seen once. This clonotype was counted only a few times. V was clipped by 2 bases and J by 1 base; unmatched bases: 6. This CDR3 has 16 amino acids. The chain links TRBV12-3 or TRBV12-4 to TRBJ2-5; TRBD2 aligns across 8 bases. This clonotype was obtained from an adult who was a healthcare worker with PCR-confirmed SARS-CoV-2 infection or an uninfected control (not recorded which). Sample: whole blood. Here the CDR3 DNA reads TGTGCCAGCAGTTTAATCGGCAGCGGGAGCCAAGAGACCCAGTACTTC. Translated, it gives CASSLIGSGSQETQYF.